This T cell receptor beta chain was captured in a study of shared clonotypes between healthy human individuals (dated by TCRdb to about 2020). Broadly, across the study: Three men and a couple of women, aged 18 to 49 years, made up the cohort. Each donor's leukapheresis produced roughly between about 0.9 and 9.5 billion PBMCs. For each donor, CD4 naive and CD4 memory were each given three plates, CD8 naive was given two plates, and CD8 memory was given one plate. Blood TCR repertoires of 5 or 6 healthy adults were deeply sequenced to estimate repertoire size and the extent of clonotype sharing between individuals. Libraries were prepared and TCR repertoires were sequenced by different laboratories using diverse techniques, in order to increase sequencing depth and limit assay-specific biases. What the authors observed across the whole study: The genetic and exposure-history diversity represented was limited by the small number of donors. Pairwise subsampling indicated that sequencing depth was expected to affect the degree of clonotype sharing among donors. Estimated clonotype richness was generally larger for naive than for memory subsets. Only blood was sampled, and tissue TCR repertoires likely differ from those in blood. Compared with non-shared clonotypes, clonotypes shared by all four sorted-subset donors had higher generation probabilities. Incomplete sequencing was indicated by rarefaction of sorted-subset datasets, despite the large sequencing depth. About 4.5% of naive CD4, 3.5% of naive CD8, about 2.5% of memory CD4, and roughly 0.4% of memory CD8 clonotypes were shared across several donors.

At the junction V is shortened by 4 bases and J by 5 bases, with 12 bases in between. In the germline V gene (reference sequence), CDR1 corresponds to LNHDA and CDR2 to SQIVND. The CDR3 measures 14 amino acids from cysteine to phenylalanine. Only the CDR3 part of the read is kept: 42 bases, read in frame from the first base. For the CD8 naive samples, CD45RO-negative cells were positively selected for CCR7, yielding a CD45RA+CCR7+ population from which TemRA cells were excluded. The donors were healthy, HIV-negative adults who had no recently reported acute infections or vaccinations. All donors were Caucasian adults living in Nashville, Tennessee, USA. Blood was collected by leukapheresis, and PBMCs were isolated by Ficoll-Histopaque density gradient centrifugation and then cryopreserved in liquid nitrogen vapor phase. Purity and quantity of every magnetically sorted T cell population were checked by analytical flow cytometry. Each sorted fraction had its genomic DNA isolated and then quantified by UV absorbance on a Nanodrop 2000c.

Points on this clone: What this receptor recognizes is not known. Per-base quality was not reported, and no clone a single base away is much larger than it.

Using the deep immunoSEQ assay, TCR CDR3 regions were amplified from genomic DNA by multiplex PCR. For each cell subset, the extracted genomic DNA was distributed evenly across all wells of several immunoSEQ 96-well plates, and each plate served as one replicate. For sorted subsets, about 200 ng genomic DNA, equal to tens of thousands of T cell genomes, was loaded into each replicate PCR. The purified libraries were quantified using a Qubit 3.0 fluorometer, sized with a Bioanalyzer 2100, and then quantified again using the KAPA Library Quantification kit. Every immunoSEQ 96-well plate was sequenced on a dedicated single-read 150-cycle Illumina NextSeq 550 flow cell. In the paper's pipeline: Because the immunoSEQ output included only junctional sequences and no quality scores, the filtering could not be the same as the filtering used for full-length reads. To assign V/J genes and CDR3, sequences were annotated against IMGT germline references using PyIR, a Python wrapper for IgBLAST v1.9. Reads were filtered out if the reads had weak V/J assignments (E-value above 1e-6), no CDR3, stop codons, out-of-frame junctions, or ambiguous translated residues. V3J clonotypes were defined as sequences sharing an identical inferred V gene, J gene, and CDR3 amino acid sequence. Percentage overlap between repertoires was calculated by dividing the number of shared unique clonotypes by the size of the smaller repertoire. Repertoire richness was assessed with RTK rarefaction, the Chao1 estimator, and Recon v2.1 estimates of unobserved clonotypes. OLGA was used to compute generation probabilities for all TCRbeta clonotypes that the gDNA method yielded from several donors. This is the immuneACCESS table as TCRdb keeps it, with only in-frame sequences that have V and J called. A part of the clones is gone; compared with another copy, unresolved V genes explain less than half, and the rest is unexplained. V and J calls and clone size follow that table, whereas D and trimming were derived from the DNA. For this sample there are millions of clones; about 95% appear just once. The ten biggest clones cover roughly 1% of the sample.

The receptor was isolated from a man in his late teens or twenties in good health. The chain is encoded by TRBV19 joined to TRBJ1-5; the D gene is perhaps TRBD1, from 6 matching bases. Sequenced: naive CD8+ T cells sorted from blood. Taken with the paper, the label for cell subset or site translates to: CD45RA+CCR7+. The CDR3 protein is CASSTDRNYQPQHF. The sequenced DNA is TGTGCCAGTAGTACCGACAGGAATTATCAGCCCCAGCATTTT.